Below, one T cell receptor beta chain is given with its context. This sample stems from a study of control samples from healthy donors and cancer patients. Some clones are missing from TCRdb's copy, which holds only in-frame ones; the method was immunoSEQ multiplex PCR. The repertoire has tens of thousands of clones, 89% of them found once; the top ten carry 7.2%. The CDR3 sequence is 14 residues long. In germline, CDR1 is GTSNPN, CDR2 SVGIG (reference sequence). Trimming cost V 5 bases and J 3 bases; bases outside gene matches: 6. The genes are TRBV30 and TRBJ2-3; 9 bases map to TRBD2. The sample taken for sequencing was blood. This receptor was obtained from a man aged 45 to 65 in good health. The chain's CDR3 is CAWVIAGVTDTQYF. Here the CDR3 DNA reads TGTGCCTGGGTCATAGCGGGGGTAACAGATACGCAGTATTTT.